A selection of T cell receptor beta chains follows, all from one sample in a study of T cells in Graves' hyperthyroidism and ophthalmopathy. One entry per CDR3 protein, called by TCRdb with MiXCR from the multiplex PCR reads. This table holds 350,000 to 400,000 distinct CDR3 sequences, under 20% found once. Sequenced: blood. The origin of the receptors is a woman under 30 with Graves' hyperthyroidism. The CDR3 runs from the conserved cysteine through the conserved F or W. A D gene is named only where the DNA matches it firmly. Clone size is not always given. Where it is, it says once, few, many or a class for expanded clones.

j_call v_call clone_size d_call cdr3_aa cdr3_nt
TRBJ1-1 TRBV10-3 many - CATATVSTEAFF TGTGCCACGGCGACGGTATCCACTGAAGCTTTCTTT
TRBJ1-5 TRBV4-1 few TRBD1 CASSTPSPGTGWKKNQPQHF TGCGCCAGCAGCACGCCCTCCCCTGGGACAGGGTGGAAAAAAAATCAGCCCCAGCATTTT
TRBJ1-1 TRBV6-1 many - CASTERGVGTEAFF TGTGCCAGCACCGAGCGGGGAGTTGGCACTGAAGCTTTCTTT
TRBJ2-7 TRBV7-2 many - CASSLGLLSYEQYF TGTGCCAGCAGCTTAGGACTCCTCTCCTACGAGCAGTACTTC
TRBJ1-5 TRBV27 many - CASSFERPGLGQPQHF TGTGCCAGCAGTTTTGAAAGACCCGGTCTTGGTCAGCCCCAGCATTTT
TRBJ1-1 TRBV29-1 many - CSARGQTNTEAFF TGCAGCGCCCGAGGACAGACGAACACTGAAGCTTTCTTT
TRBJ2-2 TRBV20-1 many - CSATGVSTGELFF TGCAGTGCTACCGGGGTGTCCACCGGGGAGCTGTTTTTT
TRBJ2-5 TRBV6-4 - - CASSDSRVGGSGTQYF TGTGCCAGCAGTGACTCTAGAGTGGGAGGTTCCGGGACCCAGTACTTC
TRBJ1-2 TRBV10-2 many TRBD1 CASRGQTNYGYTF TGCGCCAGCAGGGGACAGACTAACTATGGCTACACCTTC
TRBJ1-1 TRBV6-2/TRBV6-3 many - CASSYGGVSTEAFF TGTGCCAGCAGTTACGGGGGGGTGAGCACTGAAGCTTTCTTT
TRBJ1-5 TRBV7-2 few - CASSWGRGGQPQHF TGTGCCAGCAGCTGGGGGCGGGGGGGCCAGCCCCAGCATTTT
TRBJ1-5 TRBV2 many - CASSEPRANQPQHF TGTGCCAGCAGTGAACCCCGGGCTAATCAGCCCCAGCATTTT
TRBJ1-5 TRBV20-1 many - CSARGPTYSNQPQHF TGCAGTGCTAGAGGACCTACCTATAGCAATCAGCCCCAGCATTTT
TRBJ2-7 TRBV7-9 many - CASSRGPRDEQYF TGTGCCAGCAGCCGGGGACCCAGAGACGAGCAGTACTTC
TRBJ1-2 TRBV13 - TRBD1 CASSPGGSGAYGYTF TGTGCCAGCAGCCCAGGGGGCTCAGGGGCATATGGCTACACCTTC
TRBJ1-6 TRBV20-1 many - CSARMRGGEDSSPLHF TGCAGTGCTAGGATGCGGGGGGGGGAGGATAGTTCACCCCTCCACTTT
TRBJ1-1 TRBV7-3 many - CASSRGPENTEAFF TGTGCCAGCAGCCGCGGGCCGGAGAACACTGAAGCTTTCTTT
TRBJ1-1 TRBV27 - - CASMTPMNTEAFF TGTGCCAGCATGACACCCATGAACACTGAAGCTTTCTTT
TRBJ1-2 TRBV12-3/TRBV12-4 many - CASIKGQTLNLLYGYTF TGTGCCAGCATCAAAGGACAGACCCTTAATCTCCTCTATGGCTACACCTTC
TRBJ1-2 TRBV2 many - CASNPFGHSNYGYTF TGTGCCAGCAATCCCTTCGGACACTCTAACTATGGCTACACCTTC
TRBJ1-2 TRBV5-1 medium-sized - CASSPDQTNNYGYTF TGCGCCAGCAGCCCGGATCAAACAAATAACTATGGCTACACCTTC
TRBJ2-4 TRBV2 few - CASGSDIQYF TGTGCCAGCGGGTCGGACATTCAGTACTTC
TRBJ2-4 TRBV6-1 many - CASSPNKLLAKNIQYF TGTGCCAGCAGTCCCAATAAACTTCTAGCCAAAAACATTCAGTACTTC
TRBJ2-7 TRBV5-5 - TRBD1 CASSPARDSPDYEQYF TGTGCCAGCAGTCCCGCCCGGGACAGTCCCGACTACGAGCAGTACTTC
TRBJ2-2 TRBV2 many - CASSITGELFF TGTGCCAGCAGTATCACCGGGGAGCTGTTTTTT
TRBJ1-2 TRBV4-1 many - CASSQDLGYYRQASNYGYTF TGCGCCAGCAGCCAAGATCTTGGGTATTATCGACAGGCGAGCAACTATGGCTACACCTTC
TRBJ1-2 TRBV9 many - CASSALPGGRRTGYGYTF TGTGCCAGCAGCGCGCTTCCAGGTGGGCGGAGGACGGGCTATGGCTACACCTTC
TRBJ1-5 TRBV12-3/TRBV12-4 many - CASMQWGAGNQPQHF TGTGCCAGCATGCAATGGGGCGCCGGCAATCAGCCCCAGCATTTT
TRBJ2-5 TRBV28 many - CASSLQQETQYF TGTGCCAGCAGTTTACAGCAAGAGACCCAGTACTTC
TRBJ1-3 TRBV20-1 many TRBD1 CSARDLLMDRASGNTIYF TGCAGTGCTAGAGACCTATTGATGGACAGGGCCTCTGGAAACACCATATATTTT
TRBJ2-7 TRBV29-1 many - CSGVRDISYEQYF TGCAGCGGAGTCCGGGACATCTCCTACGAGCAGTACTTC
TRBJ1-1 TRBV24-1 many TRBD1 CATSDSRGLGTEAFF TGTGCCACCAGTGATTCCAGGGGGCTAGGCACTGAAGCTTTCTTT
TRBJ1-1 TRBV6-1 many - CASSEVGNQAFF TGTGCCAGCAGTGAAGTCGGCAACCAAGCTTTCTTT